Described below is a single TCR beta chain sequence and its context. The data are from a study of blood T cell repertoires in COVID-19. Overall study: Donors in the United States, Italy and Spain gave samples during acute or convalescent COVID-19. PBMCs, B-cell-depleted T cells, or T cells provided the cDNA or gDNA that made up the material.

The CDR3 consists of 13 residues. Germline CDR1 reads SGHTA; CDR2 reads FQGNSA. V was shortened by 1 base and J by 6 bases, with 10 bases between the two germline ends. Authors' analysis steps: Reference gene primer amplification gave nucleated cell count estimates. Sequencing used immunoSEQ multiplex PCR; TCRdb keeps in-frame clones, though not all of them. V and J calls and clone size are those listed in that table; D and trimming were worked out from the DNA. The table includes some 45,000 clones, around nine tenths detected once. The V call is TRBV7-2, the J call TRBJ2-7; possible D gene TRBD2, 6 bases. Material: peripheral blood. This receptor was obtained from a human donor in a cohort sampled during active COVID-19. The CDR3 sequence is CASSLVPGGEQYF. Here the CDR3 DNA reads TGTGCCAGCAGCTTAGTCCCCGGGGGCGAGCAGTACTTC.